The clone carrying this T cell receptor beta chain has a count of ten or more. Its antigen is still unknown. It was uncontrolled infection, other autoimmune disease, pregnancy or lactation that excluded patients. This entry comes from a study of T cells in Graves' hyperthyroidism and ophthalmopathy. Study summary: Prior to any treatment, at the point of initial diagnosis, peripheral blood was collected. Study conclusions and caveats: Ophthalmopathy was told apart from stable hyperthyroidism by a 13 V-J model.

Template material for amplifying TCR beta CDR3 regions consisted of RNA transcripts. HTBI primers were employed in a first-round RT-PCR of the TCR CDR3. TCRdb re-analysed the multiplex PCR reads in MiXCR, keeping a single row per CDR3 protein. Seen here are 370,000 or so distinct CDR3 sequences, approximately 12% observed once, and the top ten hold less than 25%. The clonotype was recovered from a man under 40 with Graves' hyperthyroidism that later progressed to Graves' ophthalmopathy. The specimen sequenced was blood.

The chain's CDR3 is CASSLREDTDTQYF. CDR3 nucleotides: TGTGCCAGCAGCCTCAGGGAGGACACAGATACGCAGTATTTT. The genes are TRBV3-1 and TRBJ2-3, with D perhaps matching TRBD2 (6 bases). This CDR3 has 14 amino acids. The V and J ends lost 4 bases and 2 bases respectively, with 10 bases between them. Looked up from germline, CDR1 is LGHDT and CDR2 is YNNKEL (reference sequence).